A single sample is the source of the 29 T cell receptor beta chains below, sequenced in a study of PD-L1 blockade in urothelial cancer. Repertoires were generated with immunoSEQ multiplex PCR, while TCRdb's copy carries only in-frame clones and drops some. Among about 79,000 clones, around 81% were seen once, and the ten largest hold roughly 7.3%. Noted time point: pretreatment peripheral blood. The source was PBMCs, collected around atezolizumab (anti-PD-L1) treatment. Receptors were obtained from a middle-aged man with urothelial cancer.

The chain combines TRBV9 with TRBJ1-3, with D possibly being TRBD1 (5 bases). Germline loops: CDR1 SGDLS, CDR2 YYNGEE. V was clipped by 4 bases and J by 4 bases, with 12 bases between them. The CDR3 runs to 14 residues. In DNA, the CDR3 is TGTGCCAGCAGCAGGGGAGGGGACGGAAACACCATATATTTT. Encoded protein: CASSRGGDGNTIYF.

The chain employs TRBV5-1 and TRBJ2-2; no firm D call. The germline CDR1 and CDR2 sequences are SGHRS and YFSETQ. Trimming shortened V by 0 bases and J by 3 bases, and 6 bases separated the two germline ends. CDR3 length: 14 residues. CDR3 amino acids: CASSLETYTGELFF. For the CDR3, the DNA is TGCGCCAGCAGCTTGGAGACTTACACCGGGGAGCTGTTTTTT. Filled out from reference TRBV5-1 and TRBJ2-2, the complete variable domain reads KAGVTQTPRYLIKTRGQQVTLSCSPISGHRSVSWYQQTPGQGLQFLFEYFSETQRNKGNFPGRFSGRQFSNSRSEMNVSTLELGDSALYLCASSLETYTGELFFGEGSRLTVL.

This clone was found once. The CDR3 DNA sequence: TGTGCCAGCAGCGTAGTATGGACTAGCGGGAGGGATGAGCAGTTCTTC. Translation: CASSVVWTSGRDEQFF. V is TRBV9 and J is TRBJ2-1; TRBD2 agrees at 15 bases. With V trimmed by 0 bases and J by 8 bases, 3 bases remained unmatched. Germline CDR1 reads SGDLS; CDR2 reads YYNGEE. The CDR3 loop spans 16 amino acids.

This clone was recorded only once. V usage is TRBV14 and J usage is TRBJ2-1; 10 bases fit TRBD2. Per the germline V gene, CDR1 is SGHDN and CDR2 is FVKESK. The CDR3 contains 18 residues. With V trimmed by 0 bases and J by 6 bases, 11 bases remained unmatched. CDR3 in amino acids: CASSQERSSGSIFNEQFF. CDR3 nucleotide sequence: TGTGCCAGCAGCCAAGAGAGGTCTAGCGGGAGTATCTTCAATGAGCAGTTCTTC.

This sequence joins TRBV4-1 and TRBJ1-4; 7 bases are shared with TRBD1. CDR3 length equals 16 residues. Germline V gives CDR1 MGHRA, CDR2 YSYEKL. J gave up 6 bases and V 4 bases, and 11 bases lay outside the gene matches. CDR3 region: CASSRTGDPRHEKLFF. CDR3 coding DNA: TGCGCCAGCAGCCGAACAGGGGACCCTCGCCATGAAAAACTGTTTTTT.

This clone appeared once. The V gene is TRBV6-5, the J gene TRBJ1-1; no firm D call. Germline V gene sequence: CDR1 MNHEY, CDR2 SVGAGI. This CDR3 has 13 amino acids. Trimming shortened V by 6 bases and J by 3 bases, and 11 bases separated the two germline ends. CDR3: CASRGGRDTEAFF. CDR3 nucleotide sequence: TGTGCCAGCAGGGGAGGACGGGACACTGAAGCTTTCTTT.

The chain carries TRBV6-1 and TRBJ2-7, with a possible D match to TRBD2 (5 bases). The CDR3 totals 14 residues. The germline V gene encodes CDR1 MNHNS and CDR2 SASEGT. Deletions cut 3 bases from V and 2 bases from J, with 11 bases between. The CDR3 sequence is CASSELRVPYEQYF. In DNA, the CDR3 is TGTGCCAGCAGTGAGCTGAGGGTCCCCTACGAGCAGTACTTC.

CDR3: CSVEGDYSYEQYF. The CDR3 coding sequence is TGCAGCGTTGAAGGGGACTACTCCTACGAGCAGTACTTC. This chain uses TRBV29-1 with TRBJ2-7; 7 nucleotides agree with TRBD2. Germline trimming cut 1 base from V and 0 bases from J; bases unmatched to any gene: 0. CDR1 SQVTM and CDR2 ANQGSEA come from the germline V gene. The CDR3 consists of 13 residues.

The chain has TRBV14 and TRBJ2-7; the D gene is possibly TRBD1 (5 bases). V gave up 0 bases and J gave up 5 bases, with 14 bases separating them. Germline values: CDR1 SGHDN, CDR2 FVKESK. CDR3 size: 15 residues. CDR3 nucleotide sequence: TGTGCCAGCAGCCAAGATCACGGCAGGGTGCACGAGCAGTACTTC. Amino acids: CASSQDHGRVHEQYF.

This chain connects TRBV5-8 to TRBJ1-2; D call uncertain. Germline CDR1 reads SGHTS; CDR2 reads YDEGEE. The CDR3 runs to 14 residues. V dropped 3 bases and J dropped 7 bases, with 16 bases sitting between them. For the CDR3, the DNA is TGTGCCAGCAGCTCGGACGCAGGTGCGGGTGGCTACACCTTC. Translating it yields CASSSDAGAGGYTF. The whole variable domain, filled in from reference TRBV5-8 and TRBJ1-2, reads EAGVTQSPTHLIKTRGQQATLRCSPISGHTSVYWYQQALGLGLQFLLWYDEGEERNRGNFPPRFSGRQFPNYSSELNVNALELEDSALYLCASSSDAGAGGYTFGSGTRLTVV.

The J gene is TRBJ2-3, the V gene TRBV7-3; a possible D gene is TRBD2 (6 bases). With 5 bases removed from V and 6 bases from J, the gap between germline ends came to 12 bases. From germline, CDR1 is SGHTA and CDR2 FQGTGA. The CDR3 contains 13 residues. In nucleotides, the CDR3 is TGTGCCAGCAGCCCGGGAGTGGCGGATACGCAGTATTTT. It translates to CASSPGVADTQYF.

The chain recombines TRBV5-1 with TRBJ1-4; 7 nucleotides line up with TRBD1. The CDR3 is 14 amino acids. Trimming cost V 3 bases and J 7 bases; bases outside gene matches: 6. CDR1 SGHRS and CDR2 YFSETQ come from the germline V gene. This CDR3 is CASSSGQDIEKLFF. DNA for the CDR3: TGCGCCAGCAGCTCTGGACAGGATATTGAAAAACTGTTTTTT.

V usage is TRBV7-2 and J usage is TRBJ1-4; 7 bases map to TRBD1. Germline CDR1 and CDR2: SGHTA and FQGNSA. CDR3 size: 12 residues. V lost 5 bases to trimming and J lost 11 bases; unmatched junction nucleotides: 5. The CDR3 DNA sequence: TGTGCCAGCAGCCTAATGGGACAGAAACTGTTTTTT. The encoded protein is CASSLMGQKLFF.

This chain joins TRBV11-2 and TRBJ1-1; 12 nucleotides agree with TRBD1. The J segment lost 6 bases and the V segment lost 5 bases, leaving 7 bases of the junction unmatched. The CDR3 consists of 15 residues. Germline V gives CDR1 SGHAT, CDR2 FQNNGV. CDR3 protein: CASSPGTGGVPEAFF. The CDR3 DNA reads TGTGCCAGCAGCCCTGGGACAGGGGGCGTACCTGAAGCTTTCTTT.

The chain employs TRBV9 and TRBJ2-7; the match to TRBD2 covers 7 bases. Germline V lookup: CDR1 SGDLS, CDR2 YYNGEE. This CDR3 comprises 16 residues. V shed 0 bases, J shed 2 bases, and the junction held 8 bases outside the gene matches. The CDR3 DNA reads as TGTGCCAGCAGCGTAGGCCCTCCTAGCGGTACCTACGAGCAGTACTTC. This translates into CASSVGPPSGTYEQYF.

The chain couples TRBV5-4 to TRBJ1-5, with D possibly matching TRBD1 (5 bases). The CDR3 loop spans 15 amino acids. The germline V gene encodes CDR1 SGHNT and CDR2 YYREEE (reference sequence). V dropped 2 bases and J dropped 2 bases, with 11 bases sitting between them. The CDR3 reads CASSFDGGGNQPQHF. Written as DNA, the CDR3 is TGTGCCAGCAGCTTTGATGGGGGGGGCAATCAGCCCCAGCATTTT.

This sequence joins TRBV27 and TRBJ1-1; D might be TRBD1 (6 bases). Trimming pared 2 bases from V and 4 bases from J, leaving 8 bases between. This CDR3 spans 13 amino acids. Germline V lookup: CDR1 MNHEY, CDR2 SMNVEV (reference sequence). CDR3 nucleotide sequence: TGTGCCAGCAGTTTAAGGGGGTTCACTGAAGCTTTCTTT. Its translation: CASSLRGFTEAFF.

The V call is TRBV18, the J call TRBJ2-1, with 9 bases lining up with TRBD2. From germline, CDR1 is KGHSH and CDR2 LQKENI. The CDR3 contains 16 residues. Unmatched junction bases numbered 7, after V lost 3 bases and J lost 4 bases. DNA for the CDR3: TGTGCCAGCTCACCTCTAGCGGGGATGACTTACAATGAGCAGTTCTTC. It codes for CASSPLAGMTYNEQFF.

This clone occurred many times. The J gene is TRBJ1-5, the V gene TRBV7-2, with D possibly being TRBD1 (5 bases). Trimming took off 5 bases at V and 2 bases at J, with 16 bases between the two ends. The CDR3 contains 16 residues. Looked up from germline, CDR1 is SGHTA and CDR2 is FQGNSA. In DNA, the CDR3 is TGTGCCAGCAGCCGGGGGGACGGAGTCGGCAATCAGCCCCAGCATTTT. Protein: CASSRGDGVGNQPQHF.

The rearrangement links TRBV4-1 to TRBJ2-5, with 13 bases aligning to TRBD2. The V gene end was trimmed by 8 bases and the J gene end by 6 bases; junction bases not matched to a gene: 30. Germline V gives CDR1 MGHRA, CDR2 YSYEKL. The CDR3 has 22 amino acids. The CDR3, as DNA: TGCGCCAGCTCCGGATGGTCAGGGACTAGCGGGACCCCTAAAGGGTCTCCTCAGACCCAGTACTTC. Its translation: CASSGWSGTSGTPKGSPQTQYF.

The CDR3 loop is CASSPQGNEQFF. The CDR3 coding sequence is TGTGCCAGCAGCCCTCAGGGCAATGAGCAGTTCTTC. The V call is TRBV7-9, the J call TRBJ2-1; a possible D gene is TRBD1 (5 bases). In germline, CDR1 is SEHNR, CDR2 FQNEAQ (reference sequence). Trimming removed 5 bases at V and 6 bases at J, with 8 bases between. This CDR3 is built from 12 residues. Based on the CDR3 plus reference TRBV7-9 and TRBJ2-1, the full variable domain is DTGVSQNPRHKITKRGQNVTFRCDPISEHNRLYWYRQTLGQGPEFLTYFQNEAQLEKSRLLSDRFSAERPKGSFSTLEIQRTEQGDSAMYLCASSPQGNEQFFGPGTRLTVL.

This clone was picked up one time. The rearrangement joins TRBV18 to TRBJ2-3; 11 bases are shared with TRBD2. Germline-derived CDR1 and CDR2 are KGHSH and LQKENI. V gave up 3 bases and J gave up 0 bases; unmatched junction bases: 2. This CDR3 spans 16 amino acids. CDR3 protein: CASSPIAGGSTDTQYF. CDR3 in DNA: TGTGCCAGCTCACCTATAGCGGGAGGGAGCACAGATACGCAGTATTTT.

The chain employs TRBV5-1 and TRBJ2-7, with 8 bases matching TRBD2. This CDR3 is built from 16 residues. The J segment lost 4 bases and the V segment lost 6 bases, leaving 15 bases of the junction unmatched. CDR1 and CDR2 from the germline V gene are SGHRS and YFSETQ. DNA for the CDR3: TGCGCCAGCAAACCGGAGGGGCTAGCGGGTCTTTACGAGCAGTACTTC. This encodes CASKPEGLAGLYEQYF.

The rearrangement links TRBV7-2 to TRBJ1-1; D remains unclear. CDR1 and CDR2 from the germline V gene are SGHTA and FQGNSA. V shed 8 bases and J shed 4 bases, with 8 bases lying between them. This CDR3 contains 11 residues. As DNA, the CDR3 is TGTGCCAGCTCTCGAGGCACTGAAGCTTTCTTT. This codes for CASSRGTEAFF. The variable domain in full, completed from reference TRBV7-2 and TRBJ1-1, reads GAGVSQSPSNKVTEKGKDVELRCDPISGHTALYWYRQSLGQGLEFLIYFQGNSAPDKSGLPSDRFSAERTGGSVSTLTIQRTQQEDSAVYLCASSRGTEAFFGQGTRLTVV.

The CDR3 region has the DNA TGTGCCAGCAACGCCGGGACAGTGTCCTACGAGCAGTACTTC. Translation gives CASNAGTVSYEQYF. V usage is TRBV9 and J usage is TRBJ2-7, with TRBD1 matching 7 bases. The V and J ends lost 6 bases and 1 base, in that order; junction bases with no gene match: 7. In germline, CDR1 is SGDLS, CDR2 YYNGEE. This CDR3 has 14 residues. The full variable domain, with the rest looked up from reference TRBV9 and TRBJ2-7, is DSGVTQTPKHLITATGQRVTLRCSPRSGDLSVYWYQQSLDQGLQFLIQYYNGEERAKGNILERFSAQQFPDLHSELNLSSLELGDSALYFCASNAGTVSYEQYFGPGTRLTVT.

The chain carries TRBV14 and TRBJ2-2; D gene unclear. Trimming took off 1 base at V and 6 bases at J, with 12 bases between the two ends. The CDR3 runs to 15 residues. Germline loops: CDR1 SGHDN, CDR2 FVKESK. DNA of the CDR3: TGTGCCAGCAGCCAAGTGGCAGGTTGGGCCGGGGAGCTGTTTTTT. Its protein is CASSQVAGWAGELFF.

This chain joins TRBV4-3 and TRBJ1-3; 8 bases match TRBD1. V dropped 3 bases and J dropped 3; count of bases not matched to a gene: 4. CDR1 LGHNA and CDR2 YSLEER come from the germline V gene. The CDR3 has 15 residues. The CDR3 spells CASSHLTGGGNTIYF. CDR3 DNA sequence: TGCGCCAGCAGCCACCTAACAGGGGGTGGAAACACCATATATTTT.

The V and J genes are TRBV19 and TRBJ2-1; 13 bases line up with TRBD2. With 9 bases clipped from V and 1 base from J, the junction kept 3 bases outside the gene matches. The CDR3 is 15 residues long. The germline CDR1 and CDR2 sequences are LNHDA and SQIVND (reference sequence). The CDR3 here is CASKLAGGSYNEQFF. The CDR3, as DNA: TGTGCCAGCAAACTAGCGGGAGGGTCCTACAATGAGCAGTTCTTC. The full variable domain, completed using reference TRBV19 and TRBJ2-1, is DGGITQSPKYLFRKEGQNVTLSCEQNLNHDAMYWYRQDPGQGLRLIYYSQIVNDFQKGDIAEGYSVSREKKESFPLTVTSAQKNPTAFYLCASKLAGGSYNEQFFGPGTRLTVL.

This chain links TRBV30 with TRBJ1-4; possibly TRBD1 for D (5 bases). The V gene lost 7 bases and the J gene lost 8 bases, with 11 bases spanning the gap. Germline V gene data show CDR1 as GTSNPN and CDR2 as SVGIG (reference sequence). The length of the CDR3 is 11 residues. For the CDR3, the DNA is TGTGCCTTCCAGGGTGAAGAAAAACTGTTTTTT. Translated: CAFQGEEKLFF.